This T cell receptor beta chain emerged from a study of cytomegalovirus exposure and HLA in healthy donors. V shed 1 base, J shed 3 bases, and the junction held 6 bases outside the gene matches. CDR1 and CDR2 from the germline V gene are SGHTA and FQGNSA. The CDR3 spans 16 residues. With 60 Vbeta and 13 Jbeta primers, the PCR was carried out. The protocol was immunoSEQ multiplex PCR, while the TCRdb copy is restricted to in-frame clones and leaves out a portion. Of about 94,000 clones detected, 78% appear once; the ten largest clones hold about 0.69%. The sequencing sample was made of PBMCs. This chain uses TRBV7-2 with TRBJ2-3; 8 bases are shared with TRBD2. The sequence derives from a woman aged 55-69 years in good health and CMV-seronegative. The CDR3, as DNA: TGTGCCAGCAGCTTAGGGGCGGGGGGAGAGACAGATACGCAGTATTTT. Its protein product is CASSLGAGGETDTQYF.